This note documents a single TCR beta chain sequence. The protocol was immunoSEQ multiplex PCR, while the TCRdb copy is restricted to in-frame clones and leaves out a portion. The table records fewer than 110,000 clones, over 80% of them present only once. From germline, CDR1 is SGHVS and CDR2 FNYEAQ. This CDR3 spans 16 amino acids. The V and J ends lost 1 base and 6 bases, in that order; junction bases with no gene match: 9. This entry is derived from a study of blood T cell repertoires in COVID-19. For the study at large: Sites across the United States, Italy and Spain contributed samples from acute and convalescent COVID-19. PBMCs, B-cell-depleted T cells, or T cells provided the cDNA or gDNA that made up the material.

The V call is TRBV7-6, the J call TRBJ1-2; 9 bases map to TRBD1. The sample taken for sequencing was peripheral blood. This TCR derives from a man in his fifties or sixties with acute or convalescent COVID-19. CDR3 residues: CASSLGRGTGSDGYTF. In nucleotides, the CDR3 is TGTGCCAGCAGCTTAGGCCGGGGGACAGGGAGCGATGGCTACACCTTC.